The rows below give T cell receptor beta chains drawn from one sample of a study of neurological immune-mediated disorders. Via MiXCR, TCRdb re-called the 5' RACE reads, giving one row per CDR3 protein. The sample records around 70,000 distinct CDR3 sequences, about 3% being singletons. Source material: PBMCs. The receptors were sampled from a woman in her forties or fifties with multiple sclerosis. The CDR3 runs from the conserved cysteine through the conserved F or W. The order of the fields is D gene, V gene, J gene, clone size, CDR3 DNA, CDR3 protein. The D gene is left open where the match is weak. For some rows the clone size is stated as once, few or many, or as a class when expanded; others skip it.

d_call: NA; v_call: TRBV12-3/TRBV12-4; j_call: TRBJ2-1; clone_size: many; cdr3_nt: TGTGCCAGCAGTTTAGTTTATCTAGACTCCAATGAGCAGTTCTTC; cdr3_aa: CASSLVYLDSNEQFF
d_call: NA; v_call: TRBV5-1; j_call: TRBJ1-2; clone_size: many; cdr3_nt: TGCGCCAGCAGTTTGCGGGGCGACTATGGCTACACCTTC; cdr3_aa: CASSLRGDYGYTF
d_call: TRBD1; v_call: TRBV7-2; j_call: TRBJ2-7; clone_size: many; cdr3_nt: TGTGCCAGCAGCCCCGGGACAGGGTGGAAGTACGAGCAGTACTTC; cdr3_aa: CASSPGTGWKYEQYF
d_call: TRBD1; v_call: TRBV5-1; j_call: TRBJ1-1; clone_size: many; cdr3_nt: TGCGCCAGCAGCTTGGCAGGGGGCGCGCGGACTGAAGCTTTCTTT; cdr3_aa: CASSLAGGARTEAFF
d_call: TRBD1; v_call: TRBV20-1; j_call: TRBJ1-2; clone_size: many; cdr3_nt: TGCAGTGCGGTTGGACAGGGGGCGCAGAATAACTATGGCTACACCTTC; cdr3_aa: CSAVGQGAQNNYGYTF
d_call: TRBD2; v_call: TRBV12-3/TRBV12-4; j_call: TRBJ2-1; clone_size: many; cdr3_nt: TGTGCCAGCAGTTTACTAGCGGGGGTCGACGAGCAGTTCTTC; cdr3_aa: CASSLLAGVDEQFF
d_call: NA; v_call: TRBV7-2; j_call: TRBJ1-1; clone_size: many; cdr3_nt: TGTGCCAGCAGCTTAGCTGTCGGGGGTGGGATTGCTGAAGCTTTCTTT; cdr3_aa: CASSLAVGGGIAEAFF
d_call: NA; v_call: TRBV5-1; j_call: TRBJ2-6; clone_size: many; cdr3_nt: TGCGCCAGCAGCTTGGACAGGGGAGGAACTGGGGCCAACGTCCTGACTTTC; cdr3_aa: CASSLDRGGTGANVLTF
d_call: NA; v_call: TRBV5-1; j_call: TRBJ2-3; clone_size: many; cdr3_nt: TGCGCCAGCAGCTTGGCACGAAACACAGATACGCAGTATTTT; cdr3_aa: CASSLARNTDTQYF
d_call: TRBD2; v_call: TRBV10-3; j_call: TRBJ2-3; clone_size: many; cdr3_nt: TGTGCCATCAAAAAGGGACTAGCGGGAGGGGAGGATACGCAGTATTTT; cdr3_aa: CAIKKGLAGGEDTQYF
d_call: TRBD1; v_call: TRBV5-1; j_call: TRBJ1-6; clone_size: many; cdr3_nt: TGCGCCAGCAGCCAGGACAGGACCTGGTCACCCCTCCACTTT; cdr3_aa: CASSQDRTWSPLHF
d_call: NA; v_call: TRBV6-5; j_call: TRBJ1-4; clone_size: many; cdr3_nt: TGTGCCAGCAGTTACTCGGCGGGGGGGCGATTTGAAAAACTGTTTTTT; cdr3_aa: CASSYSAGGRFEKLFF
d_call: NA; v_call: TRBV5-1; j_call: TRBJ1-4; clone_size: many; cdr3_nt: TGCGCCAGCAGTGCAGGGATTGCAGAAAAACTGTTTTTT; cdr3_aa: CASSAGIAEKLFF
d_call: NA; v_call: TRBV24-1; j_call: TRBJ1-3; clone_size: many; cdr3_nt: TGTGCCACCAGTGATGGGATCCTCTCTGGAAACACCATATATTTT; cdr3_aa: CATSDGILSGNTIYF
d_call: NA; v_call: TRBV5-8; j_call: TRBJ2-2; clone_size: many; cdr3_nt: TGTGCCAGCAGCTCGACAGTACCCGGGGAGCTGTTTTTT; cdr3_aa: CASSSTVPGELFF
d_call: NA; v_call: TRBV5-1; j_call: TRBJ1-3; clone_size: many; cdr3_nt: TGCGCCAGCAGCTTGGAGTCCTCTGGAAACACCATATATTTT; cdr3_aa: CASSLESSGNTIYF
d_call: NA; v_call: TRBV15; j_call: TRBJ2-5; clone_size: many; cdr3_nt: TGTGCCACCAGCAGAGATAGGATGGTCAGTGGGACCCAGTACTTC; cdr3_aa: CATSRDRMVSGTQYF
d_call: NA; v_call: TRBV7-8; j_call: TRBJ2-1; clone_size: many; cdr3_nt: TGTGCCAGCAGCTTGAGACTAGTTGATGAGCAGTTCTTC; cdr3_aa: CASSLRLVDEQFF
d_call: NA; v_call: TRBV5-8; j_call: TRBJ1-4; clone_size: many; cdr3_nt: TGTGCCAGCAGCTTGGGGGGGCAGGGACGTCGTGAAAAACTGTTTTTT; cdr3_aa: CASSLGGQGRREKLFF
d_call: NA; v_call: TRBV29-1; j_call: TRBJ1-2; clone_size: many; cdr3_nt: TGCAGCGTTCTAAAGGCTGACACCCCTACTAACTATGGCTACACCTTC; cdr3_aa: CSVLKADTPTNYGYTF
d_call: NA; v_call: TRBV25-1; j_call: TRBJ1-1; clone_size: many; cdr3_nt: TGTGCCAGCAGTGATTCCGGCGAGAACACTGAAGCTTTCTTT; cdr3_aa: CASSDSGENTEAFF
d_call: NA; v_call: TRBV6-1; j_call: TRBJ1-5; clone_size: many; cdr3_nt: TGTGCCAGCAGGTCGGACGATAATAGCAATCAGCCCCAGCATTTT; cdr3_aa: CASRSDDNSNQPQHF
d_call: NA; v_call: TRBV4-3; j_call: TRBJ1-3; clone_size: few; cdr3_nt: TGCGCCAGCAGCCAAGAAATAAGACGGACGTCCTCTGGAAACACCATATATTTT; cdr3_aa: CASSQEIRRTSSGNTIYF
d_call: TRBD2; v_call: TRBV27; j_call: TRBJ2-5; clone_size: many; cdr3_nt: TGTGCCAGCAGTCTGCTGGGACTAGCGCGTCGGGGGGGCGAGACCCAGTACTTC; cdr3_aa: CASSLLGLARRGGETQYF
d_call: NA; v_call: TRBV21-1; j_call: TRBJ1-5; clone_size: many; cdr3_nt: TGTGCCAGCAGCAAAGAAAGGGATAGCAATCAGCCCCAGCATTTT; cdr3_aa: CASSKERDSNQPQHF
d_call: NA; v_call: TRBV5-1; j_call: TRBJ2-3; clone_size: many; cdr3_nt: TGCGCCAACAACTTAGCGGCTAGCACAGATACGCAGTATTTT; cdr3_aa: CANNLAASTDTQYF
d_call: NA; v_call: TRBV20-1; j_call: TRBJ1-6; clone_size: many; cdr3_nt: TGCAGTGCTAGAGATCACCGCGGAGGGACACCCCTCCACTTT; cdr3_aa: CSARDHRGGTPLHF
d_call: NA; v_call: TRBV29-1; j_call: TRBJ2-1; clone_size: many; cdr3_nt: TGCAGCGTTGGATCGGGCGGCGCCGGGGGCAATGAGCAGTTCTTC; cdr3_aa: CSVGSGGAGGNEQFF
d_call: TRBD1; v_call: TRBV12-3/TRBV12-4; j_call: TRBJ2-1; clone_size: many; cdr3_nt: TGTGCCAGCAGGCAGGACAGGTTCTCCTACAATGAGCAGTTCTTC; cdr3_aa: CASRQDRFSYNEQFF
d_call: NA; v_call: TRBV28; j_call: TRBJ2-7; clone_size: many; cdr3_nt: TGTGCCAGCAGTTTCGGGGCCCTGGGGGTAAGCTCCTACGAGCAGTACTTC; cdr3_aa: CASSFGALGVSSYEQYF
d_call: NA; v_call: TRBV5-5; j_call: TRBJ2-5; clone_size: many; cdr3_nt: TGTGCCAGCAGCTTGGTCGGGCAGGGACAAGAGACCCAGTACTTC; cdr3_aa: CASSLVGQGQETQYF
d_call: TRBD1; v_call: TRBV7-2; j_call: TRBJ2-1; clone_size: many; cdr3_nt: TGTGCCAGCAGCCCGGACAGGGGGCGCCTCGGGGGGACAAACAATGAGCAGTTCTTC; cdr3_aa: CASSPDRGRLGGTNNEQFF
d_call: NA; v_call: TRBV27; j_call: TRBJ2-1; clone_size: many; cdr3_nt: TGTGCCAGCAGGATGCTAGCGCCGTACAATGAGCAGTTCTTC; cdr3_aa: CASRMLAPYNEQFF
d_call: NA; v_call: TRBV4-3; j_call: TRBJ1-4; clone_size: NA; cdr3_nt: TGCGCCAGCAGCGAAGGGTTGCGGGTCGGGCTTAATGAAAAACTGTTTTTT; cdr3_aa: CASSEGLRVGLNEKLFF
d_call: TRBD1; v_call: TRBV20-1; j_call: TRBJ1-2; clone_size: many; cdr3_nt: TGCAGTGCTGTCCGGGACAGGGGCATAAACTATGGCTACACCTTC; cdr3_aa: CSAVRDRGINYGYTF
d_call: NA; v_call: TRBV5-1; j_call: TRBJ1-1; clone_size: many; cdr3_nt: TGCGCCAGCAGCTTGTCCGCCGGCACTGAAGCTTTCTTT; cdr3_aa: CASSLSAGTEAFF
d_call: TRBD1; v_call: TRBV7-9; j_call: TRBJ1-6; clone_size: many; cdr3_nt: TGTGCCAGCAGCTTAATGGGACAGGGGACCCTCCACTTT; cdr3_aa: CASSLMGQGTLHF
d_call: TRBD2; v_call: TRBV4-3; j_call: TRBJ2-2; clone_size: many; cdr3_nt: TGCGCCAGCAGCCAAGAAGGAGCGGGGGACACCGGGGAGCTGTTTTTT; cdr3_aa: CASSQEGAGDTGELFF
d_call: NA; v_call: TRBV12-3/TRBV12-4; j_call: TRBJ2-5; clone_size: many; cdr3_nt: TGTGCCAGCAGTCCCATGGCGCCAGCTCAAGAGACCCAGTACTTC; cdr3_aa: CASSPMAPAQETQYF
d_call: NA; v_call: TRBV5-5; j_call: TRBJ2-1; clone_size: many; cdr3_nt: TGTGCCAGCAGCTTCCCCCAGGGTCGGATAGGCAATGAGCAGTTCTTC; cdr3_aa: CASSFPQGRIGNEQFF
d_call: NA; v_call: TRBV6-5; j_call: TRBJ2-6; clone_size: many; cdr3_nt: TGTGCCAGCAGTTACTCGGACGGCTCTGGGGCCAACGTCCTGACTTTC; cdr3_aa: CASSYSDGSGANVLTF
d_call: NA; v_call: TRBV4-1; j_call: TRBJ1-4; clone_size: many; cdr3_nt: TGCGCCAGCAGCCCTGTTTTGGGGGGTGAAAAACTGTTTTTT; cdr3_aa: CASSPVLGGEKLFF
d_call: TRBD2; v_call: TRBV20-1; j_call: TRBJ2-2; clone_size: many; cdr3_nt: TGCAGTGCTAGAAGAGGGACTAGCGGAAACACCGGGGAGCTGTTTTTT; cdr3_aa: CSARRGTSGNTGELFF
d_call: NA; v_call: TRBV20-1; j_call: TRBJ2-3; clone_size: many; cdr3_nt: TGCAGTGCCAACCTGAGGGCCCCAGATACGCAGTATTTT; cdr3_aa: CSANLRAPDTQYF
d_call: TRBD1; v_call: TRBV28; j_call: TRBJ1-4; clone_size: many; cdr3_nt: TGTGCCAGCAGTTTGCCGGGACAGGGGAGGGAAAAACTGTTTTTT; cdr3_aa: CASSLPGQGREKLFF
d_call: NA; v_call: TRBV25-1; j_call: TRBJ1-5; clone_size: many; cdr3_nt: TGTGCCAGCAGTGGCCCGGGCAGGGGATATAATCAGCCCCAGCATTTT; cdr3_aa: CASSGPGRGYNQPQHF
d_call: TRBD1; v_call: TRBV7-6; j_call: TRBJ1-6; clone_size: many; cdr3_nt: TGTGCCAGCAGCCTGACAGGGGGCGCGCATAATTCACCCCTCCACTTT; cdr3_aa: CASSLTGGAHNSPLHF
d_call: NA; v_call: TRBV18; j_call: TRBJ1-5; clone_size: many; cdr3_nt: TGTGCCAGCTCACCGGGACGGGATCAGCCCCAGCATTTT; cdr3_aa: CASSPGRDQPQHF
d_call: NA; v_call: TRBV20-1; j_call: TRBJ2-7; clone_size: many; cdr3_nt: TGCAGTGCTAGCCTCCTTCCTACCTACGAGCAGTACTTC; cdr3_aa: CSASLLPTYEQYF